These T cell receptor beta chains were read from a single sample in a study of T cells in tuberculosis. Produced via immunoSEQ multiplex PCR; TCRdb's table is partial and in-frame only. The sample has 55,000 to 70,000 clones, 81% seen once; the top ten hold roughly 13%. Sequencing input: CD1b-GMM tetramer-negative cells sorted from PBMCs. Every receptor here comes from an adult woman with latent tuberculosis. The CDR3 runs from the conserved cysteine through the conserved F or W. The order of the fields is clone size, D gene, J gene, V gene, CDR3 protein, CDR3 DNA. D genes are given only for firm matches. Not every row has a clone size; where given, it reads once, few, many or a size class.

.,TRBD1,TRBJ1-2,TRBV14,CASSRRTGETSNYGYTF,TGTGCCAGCAGCCGTAGGACAGGGGAAACTTCTAACTATGGCTACACCTTC
.,.,TRBJ2-7,TRBV5-6,CASRKLSSYEQYF,TGTGCCAGCAGGAAGTTAAGCTCCTACGAGCAGTACTTC
.,.,TRBJ2-3,TRBV29-1,CSVAGGNTDTQYF,TGCAGCGTCGCTGGAGGCAACACAGATACGCAGTATTTT
.,TRBD2,TRBJ2-1,TRBV19,CASTLGGGGLAFNEQFF,TGTGCCAGTACCCTAGGAGGGGGAGGACTAGCGTTCAATGAGCAGTTCTTC
.,.,TRBJ1-5,TRBV2,CASSAYQGGNQPQHF,TGTGCCAGCAGTGCTTACCAGGGTGGCAATCAGCCCCAGCATTTT
.,TRBD1,TRBJ1-1,TRBV5-1,CASSSSGTGIRAEAFF,TGCGCCAGCAGCAGCTCCGGGACAGGGATAAGAGCTGAAGCTTTCTTT
.,TRBD2,TRBJ2-1,TRBV29-1,CSVLAGPRSYNEQFF,TGCAGCGTCCTAGCGGGGCCTCGCTCCTACAATGAGCAGTTCTTC
.,TRBD1,TRBJ2-7,TRBV5-8,CASNPGQGSRGGSYEQYF,TGTGCCAGTAATCCGGGACAGGGTAGCAGAGGGGGCTCCTACGAGCAGTACTTC
.,.,TRBJ1-5,TRBV15,CATSGEAIDQPQHF,TGTGCCACCAGCGGTGAGGCTATAGATCAGCCCCAGCATTTT
.,TRBD1,TRBJ2-5,TRBV27,CASSNQGAEAQYF,TGTGCCAGCAGTAATCAGGGGGCCGAGGCCCAGTACTTC
.,TRBD1,TRBJ2-7,TRBV15,CATSRDKGQLIPYEQYF,TGTGCCACCAGCAGAGACAAGGGACAGCTTATACCCTACGAGCAGTACTTC
.,.,TRBJ1-6,TRBV18,CASSHRDLENSPLHF,TGTGCCAGCTCACACAGGGATCTCGAAAATTCACCCCTCCACTTT
.,.,TRBJ2-7,TRBV29-1,CSVERGSGGYEQYF,TGCAGCGTTGAAAGGGGTAGCGGAGGCTACGAGCAGTACTTC
.,TRBD1,TRBJ1-2,TRBV9,CASSYDRGLRDYTF,TGTGCCAGCAGCTATGACAGGGGGCTCAGGGACTACACCTTC
.,TRBD1,TRBJ2-7,TRBV6-1,CASSPGQGGYEQYF,TGTGCCAGCAGCCCGGGACAGGGGGGCTACGAGCAGTACTTC
.,.,TRBJ2-2,TRBV28,CASVETGSTRELFF,TGTGCCAGCGTGGAGACAGGTTCGACGAGGGAGCTGTTTTTT
.,TRBD2,TRBJ2-5,TRBV10-3,CAIGRLAGGGETQYF,TGTGCCATCGGGAGACTAGCGGGAGGGGGGGAGACCCAGTACTTC
.,TRBD2,TRBJ2-1,TRBV28,CASSLEQWGGGEQFF,TGTGCCAGCAGTTTAGAACAGTGGGGGGGAGGTGAGCAGTTCTTC
.,TRBD2,TRBJ2-2,TRBV19,CASNLAGVYTGELFF,TGTGCCAGTAATCTAGCGGGAGTATACACCGGGGAGCTGTTTTTT
few,.,TRBJ2-7,TRBV7-9,CASRPRDSHYEQYF,TGTGCCAGCAGGCCGAGGGACTCTCACTACGAGCAGTACTTC
.,.,TRBJ1-2,TRBV7-6,CASSSREYVGYTF,TGTGCCAGCAGCTCGCGGGAGTACGTCGGCTACACCTTC
.,TRBD2,TRBJ2-5,TRBV5-4,CASSGGSGGPAYQETQYF,TGTGCCAGCAGCGGGGGGAGCGGGGGGCCGGCCTACCAAGAGACCCAGTACTTC
once,TRBD2,TRBJ2-1,TRBV18,CASSVSTSAYNEQFF,TGTGCCAGCTCTGTTAGTACTAGCGCTTACAATGAGCAGTTCTTC
.,.,TRBJ1-2,TRBV6-5,CASSAAKYGYTF,TGTGCCAGCAGTGCGGCAAAATATGGCTACACCTTC
.,TRBD1,TRBJ1-1,TRBV28,CASSSGTGANTEAFF,TGTGCCAGCAGTTCCGGGACAGGGGCGAACACTGAAGCTTTCTTT
.,.,TRBJ2-5,TRBV9,CASSASTPGGALGETQYF,TGTGCCAGCAGCGCCTCGACCCCGGGGGGCGCATTGGGGGAGACCCAGTACTTC
.,.,TRBJ2-1,TRBV6-5,CASSRYPRSHNEQFF,TGTGCCAGCAGCCGTTACCCCCGGTCACACAATGAGCAGTTCTTC
.,TRBD1,TRBJ1-2,TRBV19,CASSMAGGGYTF,TGTGCCAGTAGTATGGCAGGGGGCGGCTACACCTTC
.,.,TRBJ2-3,TRBV30,CAWEGDRTYTDTQYF,TGTGCCTGGGAGGGAGACCGGACCTACACAGATACGCAGTATTTT
.,TRBD1,TRBJ2-7,TRBV7-3,CASSVDRGSSYEQYF,TGTGCCAGCAGCGTCGACAGGGGAAGCTCCTACGAGCAGTACTTC
.,.,TRBJ2-7,TRBV6-1,CASRGEIGGTYEQYF,TGTGCCAGCAGGGGAGAAATTGGGGGGACCTACGAGCAGTACTTC
.,TRBD2,TRBJ2-7,TRBV28,CASSLGGGGISYEQYF,TGTGCCAGCAGTTTAGGTGGCGGGGGGATATCCTACGAGCAGTACTTC
.,.,TRBJ1-1,TRBV28,CASRPLRGRGSEAFF,TGTGCCAGCAGACCACTTCGCGGTCGAGGCTCTGAAGCTTTCTTT
.,TRBD1,TRBJ1-6,TRBV5-1,CASSIQGALDSPLHF,TGCGCCAGCAGCATACAGGGGGCGTTGGATTCACCCCTCCACTTT
.,.,TRBJ1-1,TRBV19,CASSIDRSRGTAMNTEAFF,TGTGCCAGTAGTATAGATCGGTCGAGGGGGACGGCGATGAACACTGAAGCTTTCTTT
.,.,TRBJ1-1,TRBV28,CASARPNTEAFF,TGTGCCAGCGCGAGGCCGAACACTGAAGCTTTCTTT
.,TRBD1,TRBJ2-7,TRBV6-5,CASSYDRASYEQYF,TGTGCCAGCAGTTACGACAGGGCCAGCTACGAGCAGTACTTC
.,.,TRBJ1-3,TRBV28,CASSQQTSSSGNTIYF,TGTGCCAGCAGTCAACAGACATCGAGCTCTGGAAACACCATATATTTT
.,.,TRBJ2-2,TRBV7-3,CASSPQQGSIGELFF,TGTGCCAGCAGCCCCCAGCAGGGTAGCATCGGGGAGCTGTTTTTT
.,.,TRBJ2-7,TRBV2,CASIQARRTYEQYF,TGTGCCAGCATACAAGCCAGGAGGACCTACGAGCAGTACTTC
.,TRBD1,TRBJ2-3,TRBV5-1,CASSPASQGVDTQYF,TGCGCCAGCAGCCCGGCTTCTCAGGGGGTAGATACGCAGTATTTT
.,TRBD1,TRBJ1-1,TRBV19,CASSIGTVNTEAFF,TGTGCCAGTAGTATCGGGACAGTGAACACTGAAGCTTTCTTT
few,.,TRBJ2-3,TRBV6-1,CASNTGGDTQYF,TGTGCCAGCAACACTGGGGGGGATACGCAGTATTTT
.,TRBD1,TRBJ1-2,TRBV11-3,CASSLATGQGGGYTF,TGTGCCAGCAGCTTAGCTACCGGACAGGGAGGTGGCTACACCTTC
.,.,TRBJ1-5,TRBV9,CASSLGGVGNQPQHF,TGTGCCAGCAGTTTAGGGGGGGTCGGTAATCAGCCCCAGCATTTT
.,.,TRBJ2-5,TRBV10-3,CASGKRGSQYF,TGTGCCTCGGGTAAAAGGGGGTCCCAGTACTTC
.,.,TRBJ2-3,TRBV5-1,CASSLARGDTQYF,TGCGCCAGCAGCTTGGCCCGGGGAGATACGCAGTATTTT
.,.,TRBJ2-7,TRBV15,CATAQDFYEQYF,TGTGCCACCGCACAGGATTTCTACGAGCAGTACTTC
once,.,TRBJ1-5,TRBV6-1,CASSEGWGRNQPQHF,TGTGCCAGCAGTGAAGGATGGGGCAGAAATCAGCCCCAGCATTTT
.,.,TRBJ1-5,TRBV28,CASRRGGVSNQPQHF,TGTGCCAGCAGGAGGGGGGGTGTATCGAATCAGCCCCAGCATTTT
.,TRBD1,TRBJ2-7,TRBV9,CASRDSSYEQYF,TGTGCCAGCCGGGACAGCTCCTACGAGCAGTACTTC
once,TRBD2,TRBJ2-3,TRBV2,CASSAVITSGRAADTQYF,TGTGCCAGCAGTGCGGTCATTACTAGCGGGAGGGCCGCAGATACGCAGTATTTT